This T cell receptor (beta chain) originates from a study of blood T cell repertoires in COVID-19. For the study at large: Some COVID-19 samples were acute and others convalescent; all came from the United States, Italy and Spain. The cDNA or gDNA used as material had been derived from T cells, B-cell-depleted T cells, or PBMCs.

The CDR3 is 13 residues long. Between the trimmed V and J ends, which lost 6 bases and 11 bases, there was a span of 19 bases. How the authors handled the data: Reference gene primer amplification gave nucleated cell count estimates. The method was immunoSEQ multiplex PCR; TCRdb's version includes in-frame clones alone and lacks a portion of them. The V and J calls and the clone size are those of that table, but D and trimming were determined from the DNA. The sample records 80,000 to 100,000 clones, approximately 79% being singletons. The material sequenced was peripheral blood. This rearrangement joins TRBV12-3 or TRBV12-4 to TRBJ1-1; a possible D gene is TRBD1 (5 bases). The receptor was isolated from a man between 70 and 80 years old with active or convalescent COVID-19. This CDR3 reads CASSISPGTGAFF. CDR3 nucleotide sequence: TGTGCCAGCAGCATTTCCCCCGGGACTGGGGCTTTCTTT.